The sample holds many counts of the clone carrying this T cell receptor beta chain. The antigen is unknown. The sample belongs to a study of CD8+CD57+ T cells in acquired aplastic anemia. Study context: Yields of DNA that came from sorted CD4+ and CD8+ cells averaged approximately 3.5 ug.

TCR beta VDJ and CDR3 profiling used genomic DNA as template. TCRdb called the reads again in MiXCR, with one record for every CDR3 protein. In the table there are about 150,000 distinct CDR3 sequences, about 52% of which are singletons. Patients included in sequencing had previously demonstrated CD8+CD57+ cell expansion by flow cytometry. Among the patients, all had severe acquired aplastic anemia. The CDR3 has 16 residues. Germline V gene data show CDR1 as SGHVS and CDR2 as FQNEAQ. Unmatched junction bases numbered 6, after V lost 3 bases and J lost 4 bases. Overall study results and limits: Patients were compared with controls for CD8+ Simpson's diversity, and no significant difference emerged.

This chain links TRBV7-8 with TRBJ2-3, with 11 bases matching TRBD2. Input material: sorted CD4+, CD8+, or CD8+CD57+ T cells (not recorded which) from PBMCs. This clonotype was obtained from a human donor with aplastic anemia. The CDR3 reads CASSLGSGGAPDTQYF. The CDR3 bases are TGTGCCAGCAGCTTGGGTAGCGGGGGGGCCCCAGATACGCAGTATTTT.